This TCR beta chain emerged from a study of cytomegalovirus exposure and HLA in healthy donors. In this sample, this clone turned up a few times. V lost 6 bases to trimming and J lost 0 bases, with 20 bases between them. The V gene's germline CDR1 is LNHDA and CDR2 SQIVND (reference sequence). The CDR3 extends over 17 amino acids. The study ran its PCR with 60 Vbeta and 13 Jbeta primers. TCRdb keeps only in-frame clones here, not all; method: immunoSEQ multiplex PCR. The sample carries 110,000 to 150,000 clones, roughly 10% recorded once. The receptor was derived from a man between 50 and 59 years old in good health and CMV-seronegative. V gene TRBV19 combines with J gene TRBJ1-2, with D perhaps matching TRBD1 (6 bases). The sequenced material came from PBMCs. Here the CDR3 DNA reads TGTGCCAGTAGCACATCCAGGGGAATACCAGCTAACTATGGCTACACCTTC. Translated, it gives CASSTSRGIPANYGYTF. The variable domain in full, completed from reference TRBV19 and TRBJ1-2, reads DGGITQSPKYLFRKEGQNVTLSCEQNLNHDAMYWYRQDPGQGLRLIYYSQIVNDFQKGDIAEGYSVSREKKESFPLTVTSAQKNPTAFYLCASSTSRGIPANYGYTFGSGTRLTVV.